The 2 T cell receptor beta chains presented below share a single source sample, sequenced in a study of blood T cell repertoires in COVID-19. TCRdb's copy holds only in-frame clones and misses some; the assay was immunoSEQ multiplex PCR. Of around 280,000 clones detected, roughly 87% appear once; the ten largest clones hold 2.2%. Sample: peripheral blood. The receptors stem from a woman between 50 and 59 years old who had recovered from COVID-19.

The CDR3 is CASSSLASVQETQYF. The CDR3 DNA reads TGTGCCAGCAGCTCGCTAGCGTCAGTACAAGAGACCCAGTACTTC. The chain is built from TRBV5-5 and TRBJ2-5; maybe TRBD2 (6 bases). The V and J ends lost 3 bases and 2 bases respectively, with 14 bases between them. CDR1 and CDR2 (germline): SGHKS, YYEKEE (reference sequence). This CDR3 contains 15 residues.

Written as DNA, the CDR3 is TGTGCCACCAGCAGAGTGATCGGACAACATTCACCCCTCCACTTT. Encoded protein: CATSRVIGQHSPLHF. The chain combines TRBV15 with TRBJ1-6, with a tentative D call TRBD1 (5 bases). The CDR3 is 15 residues long. V lost 1 base, J lost 8 bases, and 12 bases lay in between. CDR1 LNHNV and CDR2 YYDKDF come from the germline V gene (reference sequence).